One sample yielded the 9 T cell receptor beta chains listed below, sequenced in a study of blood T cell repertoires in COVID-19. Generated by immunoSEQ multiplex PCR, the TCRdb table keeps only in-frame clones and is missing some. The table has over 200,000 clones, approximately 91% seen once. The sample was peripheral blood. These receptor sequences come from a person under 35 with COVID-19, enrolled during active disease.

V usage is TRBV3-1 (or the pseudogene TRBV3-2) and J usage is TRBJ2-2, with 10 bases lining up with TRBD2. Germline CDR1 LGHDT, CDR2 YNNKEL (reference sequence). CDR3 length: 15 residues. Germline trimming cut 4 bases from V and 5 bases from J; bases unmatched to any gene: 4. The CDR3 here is CASSLLSGRTGELFF. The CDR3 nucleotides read TGTGCCAGCAGCCTACTTAGCGGGAGGACCGGGGAGCTGTTTTTT.

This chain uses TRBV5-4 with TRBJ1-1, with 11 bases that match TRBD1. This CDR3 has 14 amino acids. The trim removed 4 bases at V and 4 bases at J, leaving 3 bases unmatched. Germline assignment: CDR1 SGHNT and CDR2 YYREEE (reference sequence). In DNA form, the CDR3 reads TGTGCCAGCAGCCCCGGGACAGGGGGCACTGAAGCTTTCTTT. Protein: CASSPGTGGTEAFF.

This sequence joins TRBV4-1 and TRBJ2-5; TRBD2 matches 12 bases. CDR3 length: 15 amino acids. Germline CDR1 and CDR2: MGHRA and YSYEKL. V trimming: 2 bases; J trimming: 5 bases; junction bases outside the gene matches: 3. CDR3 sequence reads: CASSQRLAGDETQYF. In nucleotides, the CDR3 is TGCGCCAGCAGCCAAAGACTAGCGGGAGATGAGACCCAGTACTTC.

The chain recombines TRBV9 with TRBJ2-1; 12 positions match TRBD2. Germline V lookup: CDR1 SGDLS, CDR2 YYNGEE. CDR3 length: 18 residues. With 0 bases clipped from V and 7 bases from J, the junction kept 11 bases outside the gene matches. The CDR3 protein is CASSVGTGKLAGGNEQFF. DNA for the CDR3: TGTGCCAGCAGCGTAGGGACAGGGAAACTAGCGGGAGGAAATGAGCAGTTCTTC.

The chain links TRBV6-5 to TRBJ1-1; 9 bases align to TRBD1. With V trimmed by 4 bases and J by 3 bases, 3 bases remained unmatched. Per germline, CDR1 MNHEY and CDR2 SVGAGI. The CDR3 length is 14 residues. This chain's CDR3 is CASSWDRVDTEAFF. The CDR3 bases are TGTGCCAGCAGTTGGGACAGGGTCGACACTGAAGCTTTCTTT.

The CDR3: CASSTKEREGNSPLHF. CDR3 nucleotide sequence: TGTGCCAGCAGCACCAAAGAGAGGGAGGGTAATTCACCCCTCCACTTT. The chain uses TRBV9 and TRBJ1-6; D ambiguous. This CDR3 comprises 16 residues. The germline CDR1 and CDR2 sequences are SGDLS and YYNGEE. Trimming removed 4 bases at V and 6 bases at J, with 17 bases between.

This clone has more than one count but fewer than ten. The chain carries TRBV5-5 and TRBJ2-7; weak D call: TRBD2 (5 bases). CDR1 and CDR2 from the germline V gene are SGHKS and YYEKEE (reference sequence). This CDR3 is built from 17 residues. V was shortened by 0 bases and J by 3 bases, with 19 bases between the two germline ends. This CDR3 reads CASSLADSPTYYYEQYF. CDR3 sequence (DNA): TGTGCCAGCAGCTTGGCGGACTCCCCGACCTATTACTACGAGCAGTACTTC. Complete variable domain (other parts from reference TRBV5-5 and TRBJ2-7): DAGVTQSPTHLIKTRGQQVTLRCSPISGHKSVSWYQQVLGQGPQFIFQYYEKEERGRGNFPDRFSARQFPNYSSELNVNALLLGDSALYLCASSLADSPTYYYEQYFGPGTRLTVT.

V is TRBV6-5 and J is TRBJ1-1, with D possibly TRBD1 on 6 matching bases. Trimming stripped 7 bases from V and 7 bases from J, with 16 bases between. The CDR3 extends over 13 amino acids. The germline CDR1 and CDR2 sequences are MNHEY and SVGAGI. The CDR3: CASTPGGASEAFF. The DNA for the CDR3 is TGTGCCAGCACCCCGGGGGGGGCCAGTGAAGCTTTCTTT.

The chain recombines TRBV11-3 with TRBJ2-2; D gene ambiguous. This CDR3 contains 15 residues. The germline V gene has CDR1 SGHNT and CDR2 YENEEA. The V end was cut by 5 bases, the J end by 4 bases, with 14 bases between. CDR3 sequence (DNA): TGTGCCAGCAGCCCTAGTGAGCGACCCACCGGGGAGCTGTTTTTT. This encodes CASSPSERPTGELFF.